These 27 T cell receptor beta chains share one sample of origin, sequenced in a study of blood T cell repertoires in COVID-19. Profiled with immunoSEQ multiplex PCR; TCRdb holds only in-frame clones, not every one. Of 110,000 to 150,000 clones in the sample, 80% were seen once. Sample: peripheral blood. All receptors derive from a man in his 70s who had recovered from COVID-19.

The DNA for the CDR3 is TGTGCCAGCAACGAACAGGGGGCGCCCACTGAAGCTTTCTTT. Translation: CASNEQGAPTEAFF. The chain carries TRBV3-1 (or the pseudogene TRBV3-2) and TRBJ1-1; 9 bases are shared with TRBD1. The trim removed 7 bases at V and 4 bases at J, leaving 7 bases unmatched. The CDR3 loop spans 14 amino acids. Germline CDR1 reads LGHDT; CDR2 reads YNNKEL (reference sequence).

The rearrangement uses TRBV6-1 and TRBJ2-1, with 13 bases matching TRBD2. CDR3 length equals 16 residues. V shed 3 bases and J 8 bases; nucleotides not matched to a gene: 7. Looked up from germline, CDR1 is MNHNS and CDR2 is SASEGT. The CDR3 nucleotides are TGTGCCAGCAGTGAGTTCGGGACTAGCGGGACCGATGAGCAGTTCTTC. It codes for CASSEFGTSGTDEQFF.

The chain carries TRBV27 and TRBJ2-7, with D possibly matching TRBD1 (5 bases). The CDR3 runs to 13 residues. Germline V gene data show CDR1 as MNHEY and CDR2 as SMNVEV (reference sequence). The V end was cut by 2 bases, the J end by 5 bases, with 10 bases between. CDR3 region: CASSLMGLHEQYF. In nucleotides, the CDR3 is TGTGCCAGCAGTTTAATGGGGCTCCACGAGCAGTACTTC.

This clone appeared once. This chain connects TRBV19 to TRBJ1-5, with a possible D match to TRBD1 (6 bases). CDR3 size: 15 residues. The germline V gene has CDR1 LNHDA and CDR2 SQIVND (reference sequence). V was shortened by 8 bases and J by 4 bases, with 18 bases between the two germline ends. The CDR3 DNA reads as TGTGCCAGTTCGAATCTGGGAGGGGGAAATCAGCCCCAGCATTTT. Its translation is CASSNLGGGNQPQHF.

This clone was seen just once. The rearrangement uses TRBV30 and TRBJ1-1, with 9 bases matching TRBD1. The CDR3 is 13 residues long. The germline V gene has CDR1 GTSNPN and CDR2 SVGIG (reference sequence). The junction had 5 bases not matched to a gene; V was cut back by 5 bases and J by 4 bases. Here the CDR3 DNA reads TGTGCCTGGCACAGGGGGCAGATCACTGAAGCTTTCTTT. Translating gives CAWHRGQITEAFF.

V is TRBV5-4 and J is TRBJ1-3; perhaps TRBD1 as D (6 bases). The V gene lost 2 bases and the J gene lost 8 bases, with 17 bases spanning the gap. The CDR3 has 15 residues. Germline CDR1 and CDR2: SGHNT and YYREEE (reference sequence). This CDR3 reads CASSFKGLEGDTIYF. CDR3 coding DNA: TGTGCCAGCAGCTTCAAGGGACTAGAGGGGGACACCATATATTTT.

The CDR3 sequence: CASTPRRSSYEQYF. The CDR3 DNA reads TGTGCCAGCACCCCCCGGAGGAGCTCCTACGAGCAGTACTTC. The chain carries TRBV7-2 and TRBJ2-7; D may be TRBD2 (5 bases). Germline V gene sequence: CDR1 SGHTA, CDR2 FQGNSA. The CDR3 totals 14 residues. V lost 7 bases to trimming and J lost 0 bases, with 13 bases between them. The whole variable domain, remainder taken from reference TRBV7-2 and TRBJ2-7, is GAGVSQSPSNKVTEKGKDVELRCDPISGHTALYWYRQSLGQGLEFLIYFQGNSAPDKSGLPSDRFSAERTGGSVSTLTIQRTQQEDSAVYLCASTPRRSSYEQYFGPGTRLTVT.

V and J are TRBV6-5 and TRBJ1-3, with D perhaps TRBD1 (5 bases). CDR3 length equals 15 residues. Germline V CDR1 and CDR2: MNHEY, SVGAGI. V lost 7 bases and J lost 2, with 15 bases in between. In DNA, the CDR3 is TGTGCCAGCACCCGGGGGGGAGGGCCTGGAAACACCATATATTTT. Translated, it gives CASTRGGGPGNTIYF.

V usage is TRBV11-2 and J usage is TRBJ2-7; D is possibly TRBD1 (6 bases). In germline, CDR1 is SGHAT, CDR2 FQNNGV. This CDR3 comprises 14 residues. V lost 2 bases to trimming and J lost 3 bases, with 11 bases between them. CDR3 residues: CASSLSLQGYEQYF. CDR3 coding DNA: TGTGCCAGCAGCTTATCACTACAGGGCTACGAGCAGTACTTC.

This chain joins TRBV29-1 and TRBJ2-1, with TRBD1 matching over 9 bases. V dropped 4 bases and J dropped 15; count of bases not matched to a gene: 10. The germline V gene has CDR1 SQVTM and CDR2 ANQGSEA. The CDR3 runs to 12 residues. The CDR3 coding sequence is TGCAGCGTTGTACAGGACAGGGGCCCAGCGTTCTTC. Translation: CSVVQDRGPAFF.

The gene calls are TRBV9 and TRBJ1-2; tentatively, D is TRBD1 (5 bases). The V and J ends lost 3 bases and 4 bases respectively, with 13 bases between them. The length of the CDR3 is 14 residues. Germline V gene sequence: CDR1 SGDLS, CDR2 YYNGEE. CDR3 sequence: CASSAQVTAYGYTF. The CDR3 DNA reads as TGTGCCAGCAGCGCACAGGTCACTGCCTATGGCTACACCTTC. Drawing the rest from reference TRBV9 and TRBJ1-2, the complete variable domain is DSGVTQTPKHLITATGQRVTLRCSPRSGDLSVYWYQQSLDQGLQFLIQYYNGEERAKGNILERFSAQQFPDLHSELNLSSLELGDSALYFCASSAQVTAYGYTFGSGTRLTVV.

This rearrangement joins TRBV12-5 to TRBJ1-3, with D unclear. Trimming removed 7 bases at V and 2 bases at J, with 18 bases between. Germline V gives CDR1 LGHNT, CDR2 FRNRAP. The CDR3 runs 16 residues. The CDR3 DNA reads TGTGCTAGTGCCACACCAACCCTAGGCGCTGGAAACACCATATATTTT. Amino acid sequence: CASATPTLGAGNTIYF. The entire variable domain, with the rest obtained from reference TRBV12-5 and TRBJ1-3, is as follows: DARVTQTPRHKVTEMGQEVTMRCQPILGHNTVFWYRQTMMQGLELLAYFRNRAPLDDSGMPKDRFSAEMPDATLATLKIQPSEPRDSAVYFCASATPTLGAGNTIYFGEGSWLTVV.

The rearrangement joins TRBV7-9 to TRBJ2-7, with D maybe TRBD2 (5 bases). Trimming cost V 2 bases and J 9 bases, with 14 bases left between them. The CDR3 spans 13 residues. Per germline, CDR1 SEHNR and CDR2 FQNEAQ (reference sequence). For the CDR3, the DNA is TGTGCCAGCAGCTTACCGGCGGGTGCCGGGCAGTACTTC. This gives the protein CASSLPAGAGQYF.

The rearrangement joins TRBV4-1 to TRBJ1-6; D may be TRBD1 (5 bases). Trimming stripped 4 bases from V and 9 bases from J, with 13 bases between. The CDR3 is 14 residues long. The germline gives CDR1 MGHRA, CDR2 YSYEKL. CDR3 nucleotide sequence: TGCGCCAGCAGCCCAAGGGCGGGGGGTTCACCCCTCCACTTT. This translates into CASSPRAGGSPLHF.

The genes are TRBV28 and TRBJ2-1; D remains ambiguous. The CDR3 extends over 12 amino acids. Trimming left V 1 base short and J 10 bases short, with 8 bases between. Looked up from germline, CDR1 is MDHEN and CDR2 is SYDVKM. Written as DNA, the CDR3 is TGTGCCAGCAGTTTATCCCTACTAGAGCAGTTCTTC. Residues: CASSLSLLEQFF.

The chain's CDR3 is CSEALAGEWETQYF. In nucleotides, the CDR3 is TGCAGCGAAGCCCTAGCGGGAGAGTGGGAGACCCAGTACTTC. The V gene is TRBV29-1, the J gene TRBJ2-5; 10 bases are a match to TRBD2. The CDR3 has 14 residues. Unmatched junction bases numbered 10, after V lost 7 bases and J lost 5 bases. Germline CDR1 and CDR2: SQVTM and ANQGSEA.

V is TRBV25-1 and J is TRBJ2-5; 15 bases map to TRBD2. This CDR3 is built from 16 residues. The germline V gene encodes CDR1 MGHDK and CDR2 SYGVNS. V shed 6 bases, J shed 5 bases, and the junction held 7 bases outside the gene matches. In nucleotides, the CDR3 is TGTGCCAGCAGCGTACGGACTAGCGGGAGGGAGGAGACCCAGTACTTC. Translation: CASSVRTSGREETQYF.

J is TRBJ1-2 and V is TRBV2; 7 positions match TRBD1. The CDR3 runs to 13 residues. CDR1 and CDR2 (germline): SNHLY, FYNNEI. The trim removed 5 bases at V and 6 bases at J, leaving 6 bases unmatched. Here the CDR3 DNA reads TGTGCCAGCAGTAATGACAGGGATCATGGCTACACCTTC. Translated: CASSNDRDHGYTF.

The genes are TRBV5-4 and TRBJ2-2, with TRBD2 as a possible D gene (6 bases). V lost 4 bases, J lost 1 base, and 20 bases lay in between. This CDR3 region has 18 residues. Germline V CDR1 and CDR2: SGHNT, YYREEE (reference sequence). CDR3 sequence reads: CASSPWASETLNTGELFF. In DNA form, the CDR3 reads TGTGCCAGCAGCCCGTGGGCTAGCGAGACCTTGAACACCGGGGAGCTGTTTTTT.

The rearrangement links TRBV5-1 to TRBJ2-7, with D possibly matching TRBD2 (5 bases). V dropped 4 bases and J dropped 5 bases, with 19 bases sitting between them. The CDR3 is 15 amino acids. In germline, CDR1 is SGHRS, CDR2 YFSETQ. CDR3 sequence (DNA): TGCGCCAGCAGCCCAGGACTCCTAACTAGTAACGAGCAGTACTTC. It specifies CASSPGLLTSNEQYF.

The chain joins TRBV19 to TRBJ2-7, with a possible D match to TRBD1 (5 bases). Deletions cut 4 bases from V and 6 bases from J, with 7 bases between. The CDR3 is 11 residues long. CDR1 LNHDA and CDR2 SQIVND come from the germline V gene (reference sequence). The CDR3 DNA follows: TGTGCCAGTAGTAGAAGGGGCGAGCAGTACTTC. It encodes CASSRRGEQYF.

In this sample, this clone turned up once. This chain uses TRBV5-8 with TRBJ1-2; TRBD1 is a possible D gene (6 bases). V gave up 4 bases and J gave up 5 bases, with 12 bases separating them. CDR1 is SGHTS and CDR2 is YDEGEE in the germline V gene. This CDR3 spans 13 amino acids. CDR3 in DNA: TGTGCCAGCAGCCCTGAGGGGGATTATGGCTACACCTTC. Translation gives CASSPEGDYGYTF.

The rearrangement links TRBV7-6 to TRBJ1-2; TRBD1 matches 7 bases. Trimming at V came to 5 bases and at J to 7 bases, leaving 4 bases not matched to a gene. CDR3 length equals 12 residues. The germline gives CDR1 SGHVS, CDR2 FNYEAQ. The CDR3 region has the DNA TGTGCCAGCAGCCTCAGGGGGTTTGGCTACACCTTC. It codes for CASSLRGFGYTF.

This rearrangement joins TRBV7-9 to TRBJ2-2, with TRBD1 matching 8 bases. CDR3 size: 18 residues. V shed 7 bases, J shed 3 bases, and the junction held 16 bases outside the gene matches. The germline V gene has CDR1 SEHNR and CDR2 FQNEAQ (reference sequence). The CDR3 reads CASTPGVYRGKDTGELFF. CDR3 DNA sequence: TGTGCCAGCACACCGGGGGTTTACAGGGGGAAGGACACCGGGGAGCTGTTTTTT.

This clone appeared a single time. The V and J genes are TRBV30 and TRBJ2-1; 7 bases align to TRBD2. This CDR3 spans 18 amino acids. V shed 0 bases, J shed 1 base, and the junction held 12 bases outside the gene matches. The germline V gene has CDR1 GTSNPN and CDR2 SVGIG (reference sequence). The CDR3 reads CAWSVRNGRMISYNEQFF. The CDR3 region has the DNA TGTGCCTGGAGTGTACGTAACGGGAGGATGATATCCTACAATGAGCAGTTCTTC.

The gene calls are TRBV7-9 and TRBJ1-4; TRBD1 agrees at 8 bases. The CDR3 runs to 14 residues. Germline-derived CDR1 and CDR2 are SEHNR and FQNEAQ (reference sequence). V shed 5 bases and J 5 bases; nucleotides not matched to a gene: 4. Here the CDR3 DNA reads TGTGCCAGCAGCCAGACAGGGGCAAATGAAAAACTGTTTTTT. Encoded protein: CASSQTGANEKLFF.

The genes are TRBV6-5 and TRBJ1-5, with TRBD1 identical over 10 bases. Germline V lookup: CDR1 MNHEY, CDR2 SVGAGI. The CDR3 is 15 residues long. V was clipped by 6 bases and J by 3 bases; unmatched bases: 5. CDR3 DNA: TGTGCCAGCAGAACCGGGACAGGGGCCAATCAGCCCCAGCATTTT. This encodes CASRTGTGANQPQHF.